One and the same sample provided the 7 T cell receptor beta chains below, sequenced in a study of blood T cell repertoires in COVID-19 (dated by TCRdb to 2018 to 2020). The library came from the immunoSEQ multiplex PCR assay. The table was pulled from immuneACCESS by TCRdb, which kept in-frame rearrangements only. Such tables lose some clones; where checked, under half of the loss comes from unresolved V genes, and the rest has no known cause. Counted in this sample were hundreds of thousands of clones; roughly 85% of them appeared once. The ten largest clones add up to 4.5% to 5.5% of the sample. The specimen sequenced was peripheral blood. These receptors all stem from a man aged 50 to 60 with active or convalescent COVID-19.

The rearrangement uses TRBV2 and TRBJ1-2, with TRBD1 as a possible D gene (5 bases). CDR3 length equals 13 residues. Trimming removed 8 bases at V and 3 bases at J, with 13 bases between. Per germline, CDR1 SNHLY and CDR2 FYNNEI. The CDR3 nucleotides read TGTGCCAGCGCATTGACAGAACACTATGGCTACACCTTC. Translated: CASALTEHYGYTF.

The chain couples TRBV6-2 or TRBV6-3 to TRBJ1-1; unclear D gene. V dropped 0 bases and J dropped 7 bases, with 12 bases sitting between them. Germline-derived CDR1 and CDR2 are MNHEY and SVGEGT. The CDR3 is made up of 14 amino acids. Here the CDR3 reads CASSYSPIDFEAFF. The CDR3 DNA reads TGTGCCAGCAGTTACTCGCCGATAGATTTTGAAGCTTTCTTT.

The gene calls are TRBV29-1 and TRBJ1-1; unclear D gene. V was pared by 6 bases and J by 5 bases, with 16 bases between. The CDR3 extends over 13 amino acids. Germline CDR1 SQVTM, CDR2 ANQGSEA. The CDR3 spells CSVAPLRATEAFF. The CDR3, as DNA: TGCAGCGTCGCTCCCTTGAGGGCTACTGAAGCTTTCTTT.

The V call is TRBV6-5, the J call TRBJ1-2; D possibly corresponds to TRBD1 (5 bases). Germline V lookup: CDR1 MNHEY, CDR2 SVGAGI. The CDR3 extends over 15 amino acids. V lost 0 bases to trimming and J lost 10 bases, with 18 bases between them. The CDR3, as DNA: TGTGCCAGCAGTTACTCGATTGTTGGGCAGGGTTTCTACACCTTC. Its translation is CASSYSIVGQGFYTF.

This clone was detected once. The V gene is TRBV4-2, the J gene TRBJ2-3; 14 bases are shared with TRBD2. This CDR3 spans 17 amino acids. Trimming removed 3 bases from V and 4 bases from J; junction bases left unmatched: 6. Germline lookup yields CDR1 LGHNA and CDR2 YNFKEQ. Here the CDR3 reads CASSQRLAGGLPDTQYF. DNA for the CDR3: TGTGCCAGCAGCCAGAGACTAGCGGGAGGGCTCCCAGATACGCAGTATTTT.

In its sample, this clone was seen once. This chain joins TRBV27 and TRBJ1-4, with a possible D match to TRBD1 (5 bases). Trimming took off 5 bases at V and 3 bases at J, with 10 bases between the two ends. This CDR3 has 14 residues. Germline-derived CDR1 and CDR2 are MNHEY and SMNVEV (reference sequence). The CDR3 DNA reads TGTGCCAGCAGTGGCGGGGCAGCTAATGAAAAACTGTTTTTT. Protein: CASSGGAANEKLFF.

The J gene is TRBJ1-2, the V gene TRBV27; D possibly corresponds to TRBD1 (6 bases). CDR3 length: 14 residues. Germline loops: CDR1 MNHEY, CDR2 SMNVEV (reference sequence). The V gene lost 5 bases and the J gene lost 7 bases, with 17 bases spanning the gap. The CDR3 spells CASSQQGRIGGYTF. CDR3 DNA: TGTGCCAGCAGTCAGCAGGGGCGGATCGGTGGCTACACCTTC.